This T cell receptor (beta chain) was sequenced in a study of immune evolution from preneoplasia to lung adenocarcinoma. General study results and limits: Normal lung had highest clonality; later lesions appeared denser, more diverse. Top clone share appeared to fall from AAH through AIS, MIA, adenocarcinoma. Compared with EGFR-mutant or double wild-type lesions, KRAS-mutant nodules were more clonal.

Histologic diagnosis was independently verified by two lung pathologists. Sequencing used immunoSEQ multiplex PCR; TCRdb keeps in-frame clones, though not all of them. The sample includes 4,500 to 6,000 clones, around 80% of them seen just once. With regard to this clone: The antigen is unknown.

This clonotype was obtained from a person aged 50 to 70 with lung adenocarcinoma. Sequenced: FFPE minimally invasive lung adenocarcinoma tissue.

The CDR3: CASAPRGSANYGYTF. CDR3 bases: TGTGCCAGCGCTCCTCGGGGTTCAGCTAACTATGGCTACACCTTC. This sequence joins TRBV11-1 and TRBJ1-2; D unresolved. Germline assignment: CDR1 SGHAT and CDR2 FQDESV (reference sequence). The V end was cut by 8 bases, the J end by 0 bases, with 16 bases between. The CDR3 runs to 15 residues.